The entry below describes one T cell receptor beta chain. The data were taken from a study of technical replicates of blood from several donors. CDR1 and CDR2 from the germline V gene are SGHAT and FQNNGV. This CDR3 spans 14 amino acids. The ends lost 2 bases at V and 4 bases at J; junction bases unmatched: 3. The assay was immunoSEQ multiplex PCR, and TCRdb's table has in-frame clones only and misses some. The sample has about 15,000 clones, 82% seen once. This chain uses TRBV11-2 with TRBJ2-5, with 8 positions matching TRBD2. This clonotype was obtained from a human donor in good health. Some clones in this sample may be carry-over from other donors' samples. Sequences were obtained from PBMCs. DNA for the CDR3: TGTGCCAGCAGCTTACGCAGCGGGAGAGAGACCCAGTACTTC. This gives the protein CASSLRSGRETQYF. The full variable domain, its missing parts supplied by reference TRBV11-2 and TRBJ2-5, is EAGVAQSPRYKIIEKRQSVAFWCNPISGHATLYWYQQILGQGPKLLIQFQNNGVVDDSQLPKDRFSAERLKGVDSTLKIQPAKLEDSAVYLCASSLRSGRETQYFGPGTRLLVL.